This T cell receptor beta chain was found in a study of T cell repertoires in cytomegalovirus infection. Looking at the study overall: Signatures in public TCR beta sequences pointed to both CMV infection and matching HLA type. Study-wide results and limits: The study found HLA-C-restricted CMV-specific TCR beta clonotypes dominating the ex vivo response. Identification of carriers of CMV plus the relevant HLA was achieved through cumulative public TCR beta family frequency.

This clonotype was seen at least ten times. Its antigen is still unknown. Germline V gives CDR1 SGHTA, CDR2 FQGNSA. This CDR3 is built from 15 residues. With V trimmed by 1 base and J by 6 bases, 3 bases remained unmatched. A single record per CDR3 protein comes from TCRdb applying MiXCR to the reads. This table has hundreds of thousands of distinct CDR3 sequences, roughly 20% appearing once. The rearrangement uses TRBV7-2 and TRBJ2-3; 11 nucleotides line up with TRBD2. This receptor was identified in a human donor in good health (CMV status not recorded). Some clones in this sample may be carry-over from other donors' samples. Sequenced sample: CD8+ T cells from PBMCs. The DNA for the CDR3 is TGTGCCAGCAGCTTAGTGGCTAGCGGGGGGGATACGCAGTATTTT. Translating it yields CASSLVASGGDTQYF.